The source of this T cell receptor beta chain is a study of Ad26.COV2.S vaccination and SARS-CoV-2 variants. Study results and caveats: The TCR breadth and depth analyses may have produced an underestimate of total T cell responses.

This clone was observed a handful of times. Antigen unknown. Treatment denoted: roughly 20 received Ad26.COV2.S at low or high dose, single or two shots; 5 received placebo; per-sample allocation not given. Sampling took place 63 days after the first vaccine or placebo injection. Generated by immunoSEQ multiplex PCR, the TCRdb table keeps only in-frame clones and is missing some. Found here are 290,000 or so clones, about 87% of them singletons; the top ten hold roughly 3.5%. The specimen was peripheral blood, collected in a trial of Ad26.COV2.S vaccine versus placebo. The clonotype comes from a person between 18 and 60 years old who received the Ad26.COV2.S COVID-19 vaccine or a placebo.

The CDR3 nucleotides are TGTGCCAGCAGCGTAGAGGGACGGAGCAGAGCTGAGCAGTTCTTC. Amino acid sequence: CASSVEGRSRAEQFF. The J gene is TRBJ2-1, the V gene TRBV9; D is tentatively TRBD1 or TRBD2 (5 bases each). The CDR3 spans 15 residues. The V end lost 0 bases, the J end lost 9 bases, and 16 bases lay between the germline ends. Looked up from germline, CDR1 is SGDLS and CDR2 is YYNGEE.